The sample holds a few counts of the clone carrying this T cell receptor (beta chain). Its antigen remains unidentified. This sample also contains other DNA sequences that code for the same CDR3. These data originate in a study of cytomegalovirus exposure and HLA in healthy donors. The PCR was carried out with 60 Vbeta primers and 13 Jbeta primers. Only in-frame clones appear in the TCRdb table, and some are missing; sequencing was by immunoSEQ multiplex PCR. Of around 140,000 clones listed, 8.9% are singletons. CDR1 is MNHNY and CDR2 is SVGAGI in the germline V gene (reference sequence). Trimming cost V 5 bases and J 2 bases; bases outside gene matches: 1. This CDR3 comprises 13 residues. Points from the study as a whole: Some TCR beta chains (164 of them) were listed as cytomegalovirus-associated.

The receptor's source is a woman aged 40 to 50 in good health and CMV-seropositive. The sample was PBMCs. V is TRBV6-6 and J is TRBJ2-5, with 8 positions matching TRBD1. The CDR3 region is CASSRDRQETQYF. In DNA form, the CDR3 reads TGTGCCAGCAGTCGGGACAGGCAAGAGACCCAGTACTTC.